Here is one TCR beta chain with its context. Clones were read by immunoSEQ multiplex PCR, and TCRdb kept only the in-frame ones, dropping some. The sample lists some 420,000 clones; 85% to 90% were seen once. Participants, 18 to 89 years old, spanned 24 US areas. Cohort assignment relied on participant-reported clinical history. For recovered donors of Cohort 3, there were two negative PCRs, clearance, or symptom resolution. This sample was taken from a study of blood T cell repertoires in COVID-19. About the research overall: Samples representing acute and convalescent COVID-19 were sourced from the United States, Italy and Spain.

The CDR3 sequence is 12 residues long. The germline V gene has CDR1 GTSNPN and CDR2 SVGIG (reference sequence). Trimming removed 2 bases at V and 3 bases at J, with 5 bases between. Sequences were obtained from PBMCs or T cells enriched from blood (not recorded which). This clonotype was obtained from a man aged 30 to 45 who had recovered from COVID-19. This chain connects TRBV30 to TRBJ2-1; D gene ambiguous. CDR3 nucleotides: TGTGCCTGGAGTCCAAACTACAATGAGCAGTTCTTC. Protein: CAWSPNYNEQFF.